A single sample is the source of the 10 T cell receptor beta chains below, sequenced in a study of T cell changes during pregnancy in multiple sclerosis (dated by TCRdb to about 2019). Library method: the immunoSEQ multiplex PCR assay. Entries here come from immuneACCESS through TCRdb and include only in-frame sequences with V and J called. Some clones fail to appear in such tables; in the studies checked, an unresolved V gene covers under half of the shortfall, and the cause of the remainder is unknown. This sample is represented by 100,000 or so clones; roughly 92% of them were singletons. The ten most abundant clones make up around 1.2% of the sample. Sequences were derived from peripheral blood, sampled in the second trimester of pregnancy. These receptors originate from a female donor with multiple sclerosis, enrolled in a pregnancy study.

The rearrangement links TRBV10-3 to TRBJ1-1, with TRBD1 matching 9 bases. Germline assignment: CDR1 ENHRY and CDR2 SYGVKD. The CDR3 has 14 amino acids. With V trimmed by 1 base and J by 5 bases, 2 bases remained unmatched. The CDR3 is CAISEWDRATEAFF. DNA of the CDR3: TGTGCCATCAGTGAGTGGGACAGGGCGACTGAAGCTTTCTTT.

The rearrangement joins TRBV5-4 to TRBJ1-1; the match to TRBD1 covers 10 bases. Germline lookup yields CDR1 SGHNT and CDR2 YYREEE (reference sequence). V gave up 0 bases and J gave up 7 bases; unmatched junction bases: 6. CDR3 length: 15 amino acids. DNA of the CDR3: TGTGCCAGCAGCTTGGCCTTGGGGACAGGGGATGAAGCTTTCTTT. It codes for CASSLALGTGDEAFF.

The CDR3 region is CASSLSIYYEQYF. The CDR3 region has the DNA TGTGCCAGCAGCTTAAGCATCTACTACGAGCAGTACTTC. The chain links TRBV11-2 to TRBJ2-7; D not resolved. There are 13 residues in the CDR3. Trimming left V 2 bases short and J 3 bases short, with 8 bases between. Germline V gene lookup returns CDR1 SGHAT and CDR2 FQNNGV. The full variable domain, completed using reference TRBV11-2 and TRBJ2-7, is EAGVAQSPRYKIIEKRQSVAFWCNPISGHATLYWYQQILGQGPKLLIQFQNNGVVDDSQLPKDRFSAERLKGVDSTLKIQPAKLEDSAVYLCASSLSIYYEQYFGPGTRLTVT.

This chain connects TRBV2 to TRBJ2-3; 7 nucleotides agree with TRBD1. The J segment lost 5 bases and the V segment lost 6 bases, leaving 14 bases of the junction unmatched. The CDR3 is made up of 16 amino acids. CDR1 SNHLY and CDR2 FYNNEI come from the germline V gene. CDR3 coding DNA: TGTGCCAGCAGCCCAGTAGGGGGCGTCGGGGAAGATACGCAGTATTTT. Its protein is CASSPVGGVGEDTQYF.

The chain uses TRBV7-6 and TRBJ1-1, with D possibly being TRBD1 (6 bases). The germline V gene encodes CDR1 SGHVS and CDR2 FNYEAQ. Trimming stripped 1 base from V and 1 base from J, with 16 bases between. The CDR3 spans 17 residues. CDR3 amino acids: CASSLGSRQAENTEAFF. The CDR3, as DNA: TGTGCCAGCAGCTTAGGGAGTCGACAGGCTGAGAACACTGAAGCTTTCTTT.

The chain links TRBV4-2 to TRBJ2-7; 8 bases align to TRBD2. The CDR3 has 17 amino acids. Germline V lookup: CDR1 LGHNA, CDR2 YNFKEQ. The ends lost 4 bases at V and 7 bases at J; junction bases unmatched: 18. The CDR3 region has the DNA TGTGCCAGCAGCCTTACCGATGATAGCGGGGAGGAACCGGAGCAGTACTTC. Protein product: CASSLTDDSGEEPEQYF.

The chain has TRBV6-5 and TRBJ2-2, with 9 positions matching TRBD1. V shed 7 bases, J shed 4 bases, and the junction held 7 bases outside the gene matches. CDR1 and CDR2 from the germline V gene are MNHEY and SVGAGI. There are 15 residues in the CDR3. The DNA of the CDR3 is TGTGCCAGCAAAGACAGGGGGGAGAGCACCGGGGAGCTGTTTTTT. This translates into CASKDRGESTGELFF.

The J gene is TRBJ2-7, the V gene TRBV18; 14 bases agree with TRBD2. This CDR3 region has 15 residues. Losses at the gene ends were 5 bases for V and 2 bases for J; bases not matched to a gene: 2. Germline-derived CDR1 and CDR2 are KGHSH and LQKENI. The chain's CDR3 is CASSRGLAGAYEQYF. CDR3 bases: TGTGCCAGCTCAAGGGGACTAGCGGGAGCCTACGAGCAGTACTTC. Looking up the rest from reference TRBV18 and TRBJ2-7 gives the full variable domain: NAGVMQNPRHLVRRRGQEARLRCSPMKGHSHVYWYRQLPEEGLKFMVYLQKENIIDESGMPKERFSAEFPKEGPSILRIQQVVRGDSAAYFCASSRGLAGAYEQYFGPGTRLTVT.

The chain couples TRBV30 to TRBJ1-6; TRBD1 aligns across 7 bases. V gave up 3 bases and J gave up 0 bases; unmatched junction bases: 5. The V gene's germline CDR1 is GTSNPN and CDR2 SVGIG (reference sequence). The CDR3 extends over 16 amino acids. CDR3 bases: TGTGCCTGGAGGATCAGGGGGAGCTCCTATAATTCACCCCTCCACTTT. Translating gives CAWRIRGSSYNSPLHF.

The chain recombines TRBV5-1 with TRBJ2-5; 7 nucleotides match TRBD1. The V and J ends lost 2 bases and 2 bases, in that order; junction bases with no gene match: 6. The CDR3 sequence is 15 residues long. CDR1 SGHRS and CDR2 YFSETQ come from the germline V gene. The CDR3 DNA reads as TGCGCCAGCAGCTTCTCCCGGGACAGACAAGAGACCCAGTACTTC. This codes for CASSFSRDRQETQYF.